The 20 T cell receptor beta chains given below trace back to one sample, sequenced in a study of T cell responses to AZD1222 COVID-19 vaccine. Produced via immunoSEQ multiplex PCR; TCRdb's table is partial and in-frame only. The sample holds 140,000 to 150,000 clones, around 93% seen once. Material: peripheral blood, obtained on day 0 of AZD1222 vaccination. The receptors come from an adult in good health.

The chain employs TRBV28 and TRBJ1-4, with 9 positions matching TRBD1. In germline, CDR1 is MDHEN, CDR2 SYDVKM. The CDR3 has 17 amino acids. The trim removed 2 bases at V and 5 bases at J, leaving 9 bases unmatched. The CDR3 region has the DNA TGTGCCAGCAGTTTAACAGGGGGCTGGAGTCAGAATGAAAAACTGTTTTTT. Translating gives CASSLTGGWSQNEKLFF.

V gene TRBV28 combines with J gene TRBJ2-1, with 12 bases identical to TRBD2. Germline loops: CDR1 MDHEN, CDR2 SYDVKM. This CDR3 has 17 residues. J gave up 5 bases and V 6 bases, and 11 bases lay outside the gene matches. This CDR3 reads CASSPPWTSGDDNEQFF. The CDR3 DNA is TGTGCCAGCAGCCCCCCCTGGACTAGCGGGGACGACAATGAGCAGTTCTTC.

This chain connects TRBV19 to TRBJ1-1; 10 bases line up with TRBD1. The CDR3 is 14 amino acids. Germline assignment: CDR1 LNHDA and CDR2 SQIVND (reference sequence). J gave up 8 bases and V 5 bases, and 8 bases lay outside the gene matches. Here the CDR3 DNA reads TGTGCCAGTAGTTCAGGGACAGGGGCGGCAGAAGCTTTCTTT. This codes for CASSSGTGAAEAFF.

The chain recombines TRBV27 with TRBJ2-1; D is unclear. The germline V gene encodes CDR1 MNHEY and CDR2 SMNVEV (reference sequence). Trimming stripped 5 bases from V and 0 bases from J, with 11 bases between. The CDR3 consists of 15 residues. The CDR3 loop reads CASSPGVSSYNEQFF. Written as DNA, the CDR3 is TGTGCCAGCAGTCCTGGTGTTAGCTCCTACAATGAGCAGTTCTTC.

This chain uses TRBV6-1 with TRBJ2-2; TRBD2 matches 16 bases. This CDR3 region has 18 residues. Germline assignment: CDR1 MNHNS and CDR2 SASEGT. The junction had 5 bases not matched to a gene; V was cut back by 4 bases and J by 3 bases. DNA for the CDR3: TGTGCCAGCAGTGCGGGACTAGCGGGGGGGACCTACACCGGGGAGCTGTTTTTT. Amino acid sequence: CASSAGLAGGTYTGELFF.

The chain is built from TRBV3-1 (or the pseudogene TRBV3-2) and TRBJ2-3, with 7 bases lining up with TRBD1. CDR1 is LGHDT, CDR2 YNNKEL, per germline (reference sequence). The J segment lost 0 bases and the V segment lost 4 bases, leaving 10 bases of the junction unmatched. The CDR3 is 17 residues long. The CDR3 protein is CASSPNLDRSSTDTQYF. In DNA form, the CDR3 reads TGTGCCAGCAGCCCTAACCTGGACAGGTCGAGCACAGATACGCAGTATTTT.

This chain joins TRBV9 and TRBJ2-6; 8 nucleotides line up with TRBD1. Germline assignment: CDR1 SGDLS and CDR2 YYNGEE. The J segment lost 0 bases and the V segment lost 4 bases, leaving 9 bases of the junction unmatched. The length of the CDR3 is 18 residues. This CDR3 is CASSLRGTGGSGANVLTF. CDR3 in DNA: TGTGCCAGCAGCCTGAGAGGCACAGGGGGCTCTGGGGCCAACGTCCTGACTTTC.

J is TRBJ1-4 and V is TRBV6-6; possible D gene TRBD1, 5 bases. Germline assignment: CDR1 MNHNY and CDR2 SVGAGI (reference sequence). This CDR3 region has 12 residues. V shed 6 bases and J shed 11 bases, with 13 bases lying between them. In DNA, the CDR3 is TGTGCCAGCAGCCCCATAGGGGAGAAACTGTTTTTT. Encoded protein: CASSPIGEKLFF.

There are a few counts of this clone. The rearrangement joins TRBV5-1 to TRBJ1-2, with a possible D match to TRBD1 (6 bases). The CDR3 consists of 15 residues. V lost 3 bases, J lost 4 bases, and 16 bases lay in between. Germline CDR1 is SGHRS and CDR2 is YFSETQ. The CDR3 DNA follows: TGCGCCAGCAGCTCAACCCTCGGACAGCCCTATGGCTACACCTTC. Protein: CASSSTLGQPYGYTF. Complete variable domain (other parts from reference TRBV5-1 and TRBJ1-2): KAGVTQTPRYLIKTRGQQVTLSCSPISGHRSVSWYQQTPGQGLQFLFEYFSETQRNKGNFPGRFSGRQFSNSRSEMNVSTLELGDSALYLCASSSTLGQPYGYTFGSGTRLTVV.

This chain uses TRBV14 with TRBJ1-1, with D unclear. The germline V gene encodes CDR1 SGHDN and CDR2 FVKESK. There are 15 residues in the CDR3. Trimming took off 4 bases at V and 0 bases at J, with 12 bases between the two ends. This chain's CDR3 is CASSPVRLMNTEAFF. DNA for the CDR3: TGTGCCAGCAGCCCCGTGAGGCTCATGAACACTGAAGCTTTCTTT.

The J gene is TRBJ2-7, the V gene TRBV4-1; D might be TRBD1 or TRBD2, each matching 5 bases. The CDR3 has 17 residues. Germline V gene sequence: CDR1 MGHRA, CDR2 YSYEKL. V gave up 0 bases and J gave up 5 bases, with 20 bases separating them. CDR3 loop: CASSQERGSRGFHEQYF. CDR3 DNA sequence: TGCGCCAGCAGCCAAGAACGGGGTAGCCGGGGCTTCCACGAGCAGTACTTC.

The chain couples TRBV7-9 to TRBJ2-1, with TRBD2 matching over 9 bases. V shed 5 bases, J shed 0 bases, and the junction held 14 bases outside the gene matches. The CDR3 loop spans 19 amino acids. The germline CDR1 and CDR2 sequences are SEHNR and FQNEAQ (reference sequence). In DNA, the CDR3 is TGTGCCAGCAGCCCCGGTGGAGCGGGGGGCCCCAACTCCTACAATGAGCAGTTCTTC. This translates into CASSPGGAGGPNSYNEQFF.

This clone was seen only once. CDR3 in amino acids: CASSYYSMNTEAFF. The CDR3 DNA reads as TGTGCCAGCAGTTACTACAGTATGAACACTGAAGCTTTCTTT. The chain combines TRBV6-2 or TRBV6-3 with TRBJ1-1; D gene unclear. The CDR3 extends over 14 amino acids. CDR1 is MNHEY and CDR2 is SVGEGT in the germline V gene. The germline V and J ends were trimmed by 1 base and 0 bases, with 6 bases remaining between them.

With respect to this clone: One end of the junction fails to match germline, which may point to a read error. This chain joins TRBV7-7 and TRBJ2-5, with a tentative D call TRBD2 (7 bases). The CDR3 sequence is 15 residues long. CDR1 SSHAT and CDR2 FNYEAQ come from the germline V gene (reference sequence). The CDR3 DNA reads as TGTGCTAGCAGCCCCCTGGGGGGGGCGCGGGAGACCCAGTACTTC. It is translated as CASSPLGGARETQYF. Variable domain in full (rest from reference TRBV7-7 and TRBJ2-5): GAGVSQSPRYKVTKRGQDVTLRCDPISSHATLYWYQQALGQGPEFLTYFNYEAQPDKSGLPSDRFSAERPEGSISTLTIQRTEQRDSAMYRCASSPLGGARETQYFGPGTRLLVL.

The chain links TRBV25-1 to TRBJ2-7; TRBD1 might be the D (5 bases). The CDR3 covers 13 residues. CDR1 is MGHDK, CDR2 SYGVNS, per germline. V lost 5 bases and J 1 base, leaving 9 bases between the germline ends. The CDR3 DNA reads TGTGCCAGCAGTTCCCGACAGTCCTACGAGCAGTACTTC. This gives the protein CASSSRQSYEQYF.

This CDR3 is CASSDYDRAEYF. CDR3 DNA sequence: TGTGCCAGCAGCGATTATGACAGGGCGGAGTACTTC. This chain joins TRBV7-9 and TRBJ2-7, with 7 bases identical to TRBD1. The CDR3 is 12 amino acids. Looked up from germline, CDR1 is SEHNR and CDR2 is FQNEAQ (reference sequence). The V segment lost 5 bases and the J segment 11 bases; nucleotides outside the gene matches: 9.

The chain uses TRBV9 and TRBJ1-1; TRBD1 is a possible D gene (5 bases). Germline values: CDR1 SGDLS, CDR2 YYNGEE. The V and J ends lost 4 bases and 5 bases respectively, with 18 bases between them. CDR3 length: 15 residues. The CDR3 DNA follows: TGTGCCAGCAGCCCCTTTTATGGGGGAGGTACTGAAGCTTTCTTT. Translation gives CASSPFYGGGTEAFF.

The V gene is TRBV7-2, the J gene TRBJ2-7, with 14 nucleotides matching TRBD2. The CDR3 contains 17 residues. Trimming took 5 bases from V and 4 from J; bases not matched to a gene: 10. Germline values: CDR1 SGHTA, CDR2 FQGNSA. CDR3: CASSPQTSGGESYEQYF. CDR3 nucleotide sequence: TGTGCCAGCAGCCCACAGACTAGCGGGGGGGAATCATACGAGCAGTACTTC.

The chain recombines TRBV19 with TRBJ1-5; possibly TRBD1 for D (5 bases). V was pared by 5 bases and J by 0 bases, with 17 bases between. The CDR3 loop spans 17 amino acids. Per germline, CDR1 LNHDA and CDR2 SQIVND (reference sequence). CDR3 sequence reads: CASSFPPGQYSNQPQHF. The CDR3 nucleotides read TGTGCCAGTAGTTTTCCCCCTGGACAATATAGCAATCAGCCCCAGCATTTT.

The chain couples TRBV6-5 to TRBJ1-5, with 7 bases identical to TRBD1. The germline V gene encodes CDR1 MNHEY and CDR2 SVGAGI. The CDR3 covers 13 residues. The junction had 2 bases not matched to a gene; V was cut back by 6 bases and J by 3 bases. The CDR3 DNA reads as TGTGCCAGCAGAGACAGGGACAATCAGCCCCAGCATTTT. It yields the protein CASRDRDNQPQHF.